This entry lists 29 T cell receptor beta chains sequenced from one sample in a study of blood T cell repertoires in COVID-19. This table comes from immunoSEQ multiplex PCR, and its TCRdb copy is limited to in-frame clones, with some not included. Of about 110,000 clones in the sample, around nine tenths were seen once. Specimen: peripheral blood. These TCRs come from a woman in her 30s with acute or convalescent COVID-19.

The chain links TRBV4-2 to TRBJ2-7; D uncertain. This CDR3 comprises 15 residues. Germline V CDR1 and CDR2: LGHNA, YNFKEQ. V was cut by 0 bases and J by 2 bases, with 11 bases left in between. CDR3 sequence reads: CASSQDSPGAYEQYF. DNA for the CDR3: TGTGCCAGCAGCCAAGATTCCCCTGGAGCCTACGAGCAGTACTTC.

Here the CDR3 reads CASSQDEGGKLFF. In nucleotides, the CDR3 is TGCGCCAGCAGCCAAGATGAGGGAGGGAAACTGTTTTTT. The chain recombines TRBV4-3 with TRBJ1-4; unclear D gene. The CDR3 totals 13 residues. V shed 0 bases and J shed 11 bases, with 10 bases lying between them. CDR1 is LGHNA, CDR2 YSLEER, per germline.

The rearrangement joins TRBV7-3 to TRBJ2-3; TRBD2 might be the D (6 bases). V was clipped by 6 bases and J by 1 base, with 17 bases between them. The germline gives CDR1 SGHTA, CDR2 FQGTGA. The CDR3 has 16 amino acids. CDR3 DNA sequence: TGTGCCAGCAGTCACCCGGAGGGTTCGGGCACAGATACGCAGTATTTT. Translated: CASSHPEGSGTDTQYF.

The chain joins TRBV6-5 to TRBJ2-3; TRBD2 matches 11 bases. Germline V lookup: CDR1 MNHEY, CDR2 SVGAGI. This CDR3 comprises 16 residues. The J segment lost 4 bases and the V segment lost 4 bases, leaving 7 bases of the junction unmatched. The CDR3 DNA follows: TGTGCCAGCAGTTCCGCCGCGGGACTAGCGGCAGATACGCAGTATTTT. As protein: CASSSAAGLAADTQYF.

CDR3: CASSLSGGSYNEQFF. In DNA, the CDR3 is TGTGCCAGCAGTTTATCGGGGGGATCCTACAATGAGCAGTTCTTC. The gene calls are TRBV27 and TRBJ2-1; D is possibly TRBD2 (6 bases). The CDR3 consists of 15 residues. V lost 0 bases to trimming and J lost 1 base, with 7 bases between them. Per the germline V gene, CDR1 is MNHEY and CDR2 is SMNVEV (reference sequence).

The J gene is TRBJ2-1, the V gene TRBV7-2; 12 bases map to TRBD2. Trimming cost V 4 bases and J 7 bases; bases outside gene matches: 5. The CDR3 loop spans 15 amino acids. Per the germline V gene, CDR1 is SGHTA and CDR2 is FQGNSA. CDR3 bases: TGTGCCAGCAGCTCTAGCGGGAGGGCCCTTAATGAGCAGTTCTTC. Protein product: CASSSSGRALNEQFF.

J is TRBJ2-5 and V is TRBV4-2; TRBD2 agrees at 7 bases. The germline gives CDR1 LGHNA, CDR2 YNFKEQ. With 1 base clipped from V and 7 bases from J, the junction kept 9 bases outside the gene matches. CDR3 size: 15 residues. Here the CDR3 reads CASSQGSNGEGTQYF. The CDR3 DNA reads as TGTGCCAGCAGCCAAGGGTCAAACGGGGAGGGGACCCAGTACTTC.

This chain links TRBV10-3 with TRBJ2-5; 11 positions agree with TRBD2. This CDR3 has 15 residues. Germline CDR1 reads ENHRY; CDR2 reads SYGVKD. The trim removed 8 bases at V and 2 bases at J, leaving 7 bases unmatched. This CDR3 is CAIGSSGGQQETQYF. In nucleotides, the CDR3 is TGTGCCATCGGTTCTAGCGGGGGGCAACAAGAGACCCAGTACTTC.

The rearrangement links TRBV7-3 to TRBJ1-2; 9 nucleotides line up with TRBD1. The CDR3 runs to 12 residues. Germline V lookup: CDR1 SGHTA, CDR2 FQGTGA. V trimming: 5 bases; J trimming: 14 bases; junction bases outside the gene matches: 9. The chain's CDR3 is CASSPGTGRLTF. CDR3 nucleotides: TGTGCCAGCAGCCCCGGGACAGGGCGTCTAACCTTC.

The rearrangement links TRBV19 to TRBJ2-3; TRBD1 matches 7 bases. CDR1 and CDR2 from the germline V gene are LNHDA and SQIVND (reference sequence). The CDR3 consists of 14 residues. Trimming removed 3 bases from V and 3 bases from J; junction bases left unmatched: 3. CDR3 DNA sequence: TGTGCCAGTAGTATCATGACAGGGACAGATACGCAGTATTTT. Encoded protein: CASSIMTGTDTQYF.

The V call is TRBV28, the J call TRBJ1-2; maybe TRBD1 (5 bases). Germline assignment: CDR1 MDHEN and CDR2 SYDVKM. V was cut by 11 bases and J by 1 base, with 14 bases left in between. The CDR3 contains 13 residues. The CDR3 spells CACKPGYNYGYTF. The CDR3 DNA follows: TGTGCCTGCAAACCAGGGTATAACTATGGCTACACCTTC.

The chain employs TRBV2 and TRBJ2-1, with 8 bases fitting TRBD1. V dropped 6 bases and J dropped 4; count of bases not matched to a gene: 8. Germline V lookup: CDR1 SNHLY, CDR2 FYNNEI. There are 15 residues in the CDR3. CDR3 coding DNA: TGTGCCAGCAGAGTTGACAGGGGCGGGTACAATGAGCAGTTCTTC. This codes for CASRVDRGGYNEQFF.

This chain uses TRBV7-2 with TRBJ1-2, with D possibly matching TRBD1 (6 bases). With 1 base removed from V and 2 bases from J, the gap between germline ends came to 17 bases. CDR1 is SGHTA, CDR2 FQGNSA, per germline. The CDR3 is 17 amino acids. The CDR3 DNA sequence: TGTGCCAGCAGCTTAGACGGGACAAGGTCCCCAAACTATGGCTACACCTTC. It specifies CASSLDGTRSPNYGYTF.

V and J are TRBV4-1 and TRBJ1-5; the D is unclear. V dropped 3 bases and J dropped 5 bases, with 14 bases sitting between them. The CDR3 is 15 residues long. The V gene's germline CDR1 is MGHRA and CDR2 YSYEKL. The CDR3 sequence is CASSHPGQADQPQHF. CDR3 nucleotide sequence: TGCGCCAGCAGCCACCCTGGGCAGGCTGATCAGCCCCAGCATTTT.

A single count supports this clone. The rearrangement links TRBV19 to TRBJ1-1; TRBD1 is a possible D gene (5 bases). V lost 3 bases and J 6 bases, leaving 11 bases between the germline ends. The CDR3 is 13 amino acids. Germline-derived CDR1 and CDR2 are LNHDA and SQIVND (reference sequence). This CDR3 is CASSISPGAEAFF. In DNA form, the CDR3 reads TGTGCCAGTAGTATTAGCCCGGGGGCTGAAGCTTTCTTT.

The V and J genes are TRBV3-1 (or the pseudogene TRBV3-2) and TRBJ2-5, with D possibly matching TRBD1 (5 bases). Trimming removed 2 bases from V and 2 bases from J, with 12 bases in between. Germline CDR1 LGHDT, CDR2 YNNKEL (reference sequence). The CDR3 is 15 amino acids. The CDR3 coding sequence is TGTGCCAGCAGCCAACAGGGCGGCGGACAAGAGACCCAGTACTTC. This gives the protein CASSQQGGGQETQYF.

The chain couples TRBV6-5 to TRBJ2-7; TRBD2 matches at 15 bases. Losses at the gene ends were 6 bases for V and 6 bases for J; bases not matched to a gene: 6. The CDR3 is 15 amino acids. The germline gives CDR1 MNHEY, CDR2 SVGAGI. The CDR3 sequence: CASRPGLAGGGEQYF. The CDR3 coding sequence is TGTGCCAGCAGACCCGGACTAGCGGGGGGGGGCGAGCAGTACTTC.

The chain is built from TRBV28 and TRBJ2-5; the D gene is possibly TRBD2 (6 bases). V was shortened by 1 base and J by 5 bases, with 23 bases between the two germline ends. Germline CDR1 MDHEN, CDR2 SYDVKM. The CDR3 spans 18 residues. CDR3 bases: TGTGCCAGCAGTTTATCGGGCGGGATGACATCTTATACGGAGACCCAGTACTTC. Its translation: CASSLSGGMTSYTETQYF.

The rearrangement uses TRBV21-1 and TRBJ2-2; no DNA check was done on the table's D call, TRBD2. TRBV21-1 is annotated as a pseudogene. The CDR3 is 15 residues long. The chain's CDR3 is CASSSRPGRAGELFF. In nucleotides, the CDR3 is TGTGCCAGCAGCTCAAGACCCGGCCGGGCCGGGGAGCTGTTTTTT.

The V gene is TRBV5-6, the J gene TRBJ2-5, with D possibly matching TRBD2 (7 bases). Trimming took 4 bases from V and 2 from J, leaving 18 bases between them. This CDR3 is built from 16 residues. Per germline, CDR1 SGHDT and CDR2 YYEEEE. CDR3 in amino acids: CASSGRAGAVQETQYF. The CDR3 DNA sequence: TGTGCCAGCAGCGGGCGCGCGGGGGCAGTTCAAGAGACCCAGTACTTC.

The rearrangement joins TRBV27 to TRBJ1-1, with a tentative D call TRBD1 (6 bases). This CDR3 has 18 amino acids. Germline CDR1 is MNHEY and CDR2 is SMNVEV (reference sequence). Trimming removed 4 bases at V and 0 bases at J, with 21 bases between. As DNA, the CDR3 is TGTGCCAGCAGTTCCTCCCAGCGACAGGATCGAATGAACACTGAAGCTTTCTTT. Translating gives CASSSSQRQDRMNTEAFF.

The table lists this clone with a count of one. The gene calls are TRBV2 and TRBJ2-7, with a possible D match to TRBD1 (6 bases). Per the germline V gene, CDR1 is SNHLY and CDR2 is FYNNEI. V lost 5 bases and J 0 bases, leaving 14 bases between the germline ends. The CDR3 spans 15 residues. CDR3 DNA sequence: TGTGCCAGCAGTAGACAGGACTTAGCCTCCTACGAGCAGTACTTC. Translating it yields CASSRQDLASYEQYF.

The count of this clone is one. The CDR3: CASRKGGRTEAFF. CDR3 sequence (DNA): TGTGCCAGCAGGAAGGGAGGAAGGACTGAAGCTTTCTTT. V is TRBV6-5 and J is TRBJ1-1, with D unclear. V was clipped by 6 bases and J by 5 bases, with 13 bases between them. This CDR3 is 13 amino acids long. Germline CDR1 reads MNHEY; CDR2 reads SVGAGI.

This chain joins TRBV29-1 and TRBJ1-2; possibly TRBD1 for D (6 bases). Germline-derived CDR1 and CDR2 are SQVTM and ANQGSEA. Trimming stripped 5 bases from V and 5 bases from J, with 12 bases between. The CDR3 consists of 12 residues. The CDR3 DNA sequence: TGCAGCGTTTCCGGGACACGTTATGGCTACACCTTC. Translation: CSVSGTRYGYTF. The full variable domain, completed using reference TRBV29-1 and TRBJ1-2, is SAVISQKPSRDICQRGTSLTIQCQVDSQVTMMFWYRQQPGQSLTLIATANQGSEATYESGFVIDKFPISRPNLTFSTLTVSNMSPEDSSIYLCSVSGTRYGYTFGSGTRLTVV.

This clone came up once. This sequence joins TRBV7-2 and TRBJ1-1; 7 nucleotides line up with TRBD1. Germline assignment: CDR1 SGHTA and CDR2 FQGNSA. CDR3 length: 15 amino acids. The junction had 3 bases not matched to a gene; V was cut back by 0 bases and J by 2 bases. CDR3 region: CASSLAGQLNTEAFF. The CDR3 DNA sequence: TGTGCCAGCAGCTTAGCGGGACAGTTAAACACTGAAGCTTTCTTT.

This clone appeared a single time. The gene calls are TRBV19 and TRBJ1-1; D gene ambiguous. Looked up from germline, CDR1 is LNHDA and CDR2 is SQIVND (reference sequence). The CDR3 length is 15 residues. The V end was cut by 1 base, the J end by 7 bases, with 16 bases between. CDR3 region: CASSIGSTVAGEAFF. DNA for the CDR3: TGTGCCAGTAGTATAGGTTCTACTGTGGCAGGTGAAGCTTTCTTT.

The rearrangement links TRBV7-8 to TRBJ1-5, with D maybe TRBD1 (6 bases). Trimming took 1 base from V and 2 from J, leaving 21 bases between them. Per germline, CDR1 SGHVS and CDR2 FQNEAQ. The CDR3 loop spans 19 amino acids. CDR3 bases: TGTGCCAGCAGCTTAGACCCCATCGGGGGGGGCTTCGGCAATCAGCCCCAGCATTTT. Its translation is CASSLDPIGGGFGNQPQHF.

This chain uses TRBV6-2 or TRBV6-3 with TRBJ2-1, with 8 bases fitting TRBD1. J lost 3 bases, V lost 2 bases, and 9 bases had no gene match. The CDR3 consists of 17 residues. Looked up from germline, CDR1 is MNHEY and CDR2 is SVGEGT. This CDR3 reads CASSYADRGWDYNEQFF. The CDR3 DNA follows: TGTGCCAGCAGTTACGCCGACAGGGGATGGGACTACAATGAGCAGTTCTTC.

CDR3 coding DNA: TGCGCCAGCAGCTTAACAGTAGGTGGGAATGAGCAGTTCTTC. It codes for CASSLTVGGNEQFF. The chain couples TRBV5-1 to TRBJ2-1; D call uncertain. From germline, CDR1 is SGHRS and CDR2 YFSETQ. Trimming took off 2 bases at V and 7 bases at J, with 13 bases between the two ends. The CDR3 extends over 14 amino acids.